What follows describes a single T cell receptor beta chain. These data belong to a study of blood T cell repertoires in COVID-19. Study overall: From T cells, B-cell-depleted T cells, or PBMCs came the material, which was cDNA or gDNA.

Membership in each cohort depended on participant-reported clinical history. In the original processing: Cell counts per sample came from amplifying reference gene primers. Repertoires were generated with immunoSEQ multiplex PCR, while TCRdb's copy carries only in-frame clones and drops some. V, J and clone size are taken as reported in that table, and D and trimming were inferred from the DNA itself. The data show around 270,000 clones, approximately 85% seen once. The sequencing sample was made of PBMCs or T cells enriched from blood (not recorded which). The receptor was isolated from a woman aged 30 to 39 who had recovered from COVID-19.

The CDR3 DNA is TGTGCCAGCAGCTTGAGAGGGGAGGACACTGAAGCTTTCTTT. Protein: CASSLRGEDTEAFF. V usage is TRBV11-3 and J usage is TRBJ1-1; possibly TRBD1 for D (5 bases). The CDR3 runs 14 residues. V lost 3 bases, J lost 3 bases, and 11 bases lay in between. Germline V gene data show CDR1 as SGHNT and CDR2 as YENEEA.